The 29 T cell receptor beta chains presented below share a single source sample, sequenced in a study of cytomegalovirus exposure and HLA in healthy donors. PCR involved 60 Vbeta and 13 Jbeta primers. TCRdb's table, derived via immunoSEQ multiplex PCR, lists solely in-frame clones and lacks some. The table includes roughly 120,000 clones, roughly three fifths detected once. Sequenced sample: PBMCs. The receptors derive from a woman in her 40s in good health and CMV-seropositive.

In nucleotides, the CDR3 is TGTGCCAGCAGTAGGGAGAATCAGCCCCAGCATTTT. Translating gives CASSRENQPQHF. This sequence joins TRBV28 and TRBJ1-5; D remains unclear. Trimming shortened V by 5 bases and J by 4 bases, and 6 bases separated the two germline ends. There are 12 residues in the CDR3. Germline loops: CDR1 MDHEN, CDR2 SYDVKM.

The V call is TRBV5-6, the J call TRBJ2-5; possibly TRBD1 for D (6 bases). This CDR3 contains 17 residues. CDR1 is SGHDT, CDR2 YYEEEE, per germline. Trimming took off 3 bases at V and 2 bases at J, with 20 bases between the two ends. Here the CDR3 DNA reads TGTGCCAGCAGCTGGGGGCAGGCCCTGGGTCCACAAGAGACCCAGTACTTC. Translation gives CASSWGQALGPQETQYF. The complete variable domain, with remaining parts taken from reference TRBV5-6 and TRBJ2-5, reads DAGVTQSPTHLIKTRGQQVTLRCSPKSGHDTVSWYQQALGQGPQFIFQYYEEEERQRGNFPDRFSGHQFPNYSSELNVNALLLGDSALYLCASSWGQALGPQETQYFGPGTRLLVL.

The CDR3 DNA follows: TGTGCCAGTAGTATAGAACCTAGCGGGCAAGAGACCCAGTACTTC. Encoded protein: CASSIEPSGQETQYF. The chain joins TRBV19 to TRBJ2-5, with 8 nucleotides matching TRBD2. V lost 0 bases and J lost 2; bases outside the gene matches: 2. CDR3 length: 15 amino acids. Germline V lookup: CDR1 LNHDA, CDR2 SQIVND (reference sequence).

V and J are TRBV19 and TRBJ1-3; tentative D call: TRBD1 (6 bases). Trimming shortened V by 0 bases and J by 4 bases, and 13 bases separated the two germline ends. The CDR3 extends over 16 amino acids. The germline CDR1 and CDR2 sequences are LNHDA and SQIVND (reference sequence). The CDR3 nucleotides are TGTGCCAGTAGTATAGAGGCGACAGGCCGCGGAAACACCATATATTTT. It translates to CASSIEATGRGNTIYF. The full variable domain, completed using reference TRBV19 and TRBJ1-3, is DGGITQSPKYLFRKEGQNVTLSCEQNLNHDAMYWYRQDPGQGLRLIYYSQIVNDFQKGDIAEGYSVSREKKESFPLTVTSAQKNPTAFYLCASSIEATGRGNTIYFGEGSWLTVV.

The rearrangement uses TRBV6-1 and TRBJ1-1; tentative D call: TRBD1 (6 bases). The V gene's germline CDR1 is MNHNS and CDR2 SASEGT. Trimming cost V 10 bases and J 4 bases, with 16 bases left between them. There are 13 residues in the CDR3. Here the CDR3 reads CATRRGPGTEAFF. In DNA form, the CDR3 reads TGTGCCACCCGGCGGGGGCCGGGCACTGAAGCTTTCTTT.

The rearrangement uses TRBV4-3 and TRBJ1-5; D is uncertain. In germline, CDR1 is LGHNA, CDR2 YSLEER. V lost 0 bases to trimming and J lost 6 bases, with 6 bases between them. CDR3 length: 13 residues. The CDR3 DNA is TGCGCCAGCAGCCAAGATCCCAGTCAGCCCCAGCATTTT. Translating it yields CASSQDPSQPQHF.

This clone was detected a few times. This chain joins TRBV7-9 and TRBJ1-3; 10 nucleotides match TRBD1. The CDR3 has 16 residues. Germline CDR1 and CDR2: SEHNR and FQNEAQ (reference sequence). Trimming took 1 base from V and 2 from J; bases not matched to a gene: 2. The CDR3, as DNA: TGTGCCAGCAGCTTAGGGACAGGGGGGCCTGGAAACACCATATATTTT. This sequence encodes CASSLGTGGPGNTIYF. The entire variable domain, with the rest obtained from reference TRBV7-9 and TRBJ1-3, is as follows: DTGVSQNPRHKITKRGQNVTFRCDPISEHNRLYWYRQTLGQGPEFLTYFQNEAQLEKSRLLSDRFSAERPKGSFSTLEIQRTEQGDSAMYLCASSLGTGGPGNTIYFGEGSWLTVV.

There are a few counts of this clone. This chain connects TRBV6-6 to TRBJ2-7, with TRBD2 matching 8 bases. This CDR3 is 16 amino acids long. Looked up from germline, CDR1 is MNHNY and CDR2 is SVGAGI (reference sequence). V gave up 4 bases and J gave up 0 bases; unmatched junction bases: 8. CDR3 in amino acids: CASSSERESISYEQYF. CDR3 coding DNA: TGTGCCAGCAGTTCCGAGCGGGAGTCTATCTCCTACGAGCAGTACTTC.

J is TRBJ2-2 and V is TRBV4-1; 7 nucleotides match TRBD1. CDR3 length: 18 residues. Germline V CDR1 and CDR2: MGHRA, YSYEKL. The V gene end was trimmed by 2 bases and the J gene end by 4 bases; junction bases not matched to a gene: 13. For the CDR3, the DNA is TGCGCCAGCAGCCAAATTGGGGCCGGGACAGAGGCCACCGGGGAGCTGTTTTTT. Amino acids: CASSQIGAGTEATGELFF.

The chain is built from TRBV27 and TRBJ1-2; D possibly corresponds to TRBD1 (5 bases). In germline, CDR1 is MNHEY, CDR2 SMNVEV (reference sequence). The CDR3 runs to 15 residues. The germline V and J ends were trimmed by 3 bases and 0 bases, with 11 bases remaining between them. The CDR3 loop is CASSFRAETNYGYTF. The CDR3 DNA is TGTGCCAGCAGTTTCAGGGCAGAAACTAACTATGGCTACACCTTC.

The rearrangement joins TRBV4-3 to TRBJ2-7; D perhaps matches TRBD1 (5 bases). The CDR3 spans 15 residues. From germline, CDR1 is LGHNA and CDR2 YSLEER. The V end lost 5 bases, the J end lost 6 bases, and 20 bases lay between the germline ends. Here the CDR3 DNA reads TGCGCCAGCAGCTCGACAGCGACATTGGCGACCGAGCAGTACTTC. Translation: CASSSTATLATEQYF.

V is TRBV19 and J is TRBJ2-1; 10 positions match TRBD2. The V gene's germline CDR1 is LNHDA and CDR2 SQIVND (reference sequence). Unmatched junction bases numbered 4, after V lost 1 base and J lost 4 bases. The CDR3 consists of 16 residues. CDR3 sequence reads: CASSIGPSGSYNEQFF. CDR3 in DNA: TGTGCCAGTAGTATAGGGCCTAGCGGGAGTTACAATGAGCAGTTCTTC. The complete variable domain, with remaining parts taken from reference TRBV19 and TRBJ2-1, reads DGGITQSPKYLFRKEGQNVTLSCEQNLNHDAMYWYRQDPGQGLRLIYYSQIVNDFQKGDIAEGYSVSREKKESFPLTVTSAQKNPTAFYLCASSIGPSGSYNEQFFGPGTRLTVL.

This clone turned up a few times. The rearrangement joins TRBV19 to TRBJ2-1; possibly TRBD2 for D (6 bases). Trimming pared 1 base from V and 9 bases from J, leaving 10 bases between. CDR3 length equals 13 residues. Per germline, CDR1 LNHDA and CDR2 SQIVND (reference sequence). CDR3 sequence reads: CASSIVPGAEQFF. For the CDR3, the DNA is TGTGCCAGTAGTATAGTCCCGGGAGCTGAGCAGTTCTTC.

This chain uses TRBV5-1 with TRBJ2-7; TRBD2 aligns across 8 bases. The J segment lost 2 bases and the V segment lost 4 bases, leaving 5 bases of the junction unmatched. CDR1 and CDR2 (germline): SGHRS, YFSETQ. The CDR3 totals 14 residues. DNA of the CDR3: TGCGCCAGCAGCCCGGGGGGGACCACCTACGAGCAGTACTTC. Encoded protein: CASSPGGTTYEQYF.

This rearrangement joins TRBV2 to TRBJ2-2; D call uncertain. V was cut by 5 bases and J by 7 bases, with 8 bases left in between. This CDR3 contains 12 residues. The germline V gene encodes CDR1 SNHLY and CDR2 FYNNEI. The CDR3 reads CASSPNGGELFF. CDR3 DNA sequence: TGTGCCAGCAGTCCCAACGGCGGGGAGCTGTTTTTT.

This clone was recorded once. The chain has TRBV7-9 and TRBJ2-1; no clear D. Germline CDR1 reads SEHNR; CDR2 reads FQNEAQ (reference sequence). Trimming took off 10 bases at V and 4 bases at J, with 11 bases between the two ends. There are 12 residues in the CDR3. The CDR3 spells CAIEAGYNEQFF. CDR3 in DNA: TGTGCCATAGAGGCTGGATACAATGAGCAGTTCTTC.

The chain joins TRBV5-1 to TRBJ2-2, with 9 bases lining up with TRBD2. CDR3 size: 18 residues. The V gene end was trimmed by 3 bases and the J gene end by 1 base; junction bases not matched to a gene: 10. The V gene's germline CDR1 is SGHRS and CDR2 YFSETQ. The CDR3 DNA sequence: TGCGCCAGCAGCTCCTGGACTAGCGCGGCCCGGAACACCGGGGAGCTGTTTTTT. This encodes CASSSWTSAARNTGELFF.

The CDR3, as DNA: TGTGCCAGCAGCCAGTGGGTCGGGACAGTTAACACCGGGGAGCTGTTTTTT. As protein: CASSQWVGTVNTGELFF. The V gene is TRBV5-4, the J gene TRBJ2-2, with TRBD1 identical over 7 bases. J lost 2 bases, V lost 4 bases, and 11 bases had no gene match. This CDR3 has 17 amino acids. In germline, CDR1 is SGHNT, CDR2 YYREEE (reference sequence).

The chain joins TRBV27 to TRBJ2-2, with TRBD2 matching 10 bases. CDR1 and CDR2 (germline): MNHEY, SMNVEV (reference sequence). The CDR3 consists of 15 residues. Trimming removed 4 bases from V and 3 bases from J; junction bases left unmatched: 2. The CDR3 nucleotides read TGTGCCAGCAGTTCTAGCGGGAGTTACACCGGGGAGCTGTTTTTT. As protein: CASSSSGSYTGELFF.

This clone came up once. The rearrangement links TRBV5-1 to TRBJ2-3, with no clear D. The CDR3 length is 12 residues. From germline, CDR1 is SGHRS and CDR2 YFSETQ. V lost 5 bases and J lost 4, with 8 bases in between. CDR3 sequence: CASRFESDTQYF. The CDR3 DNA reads TGCGCCAGCAGGTTTGAGTCAGATACGCAGTATTTT. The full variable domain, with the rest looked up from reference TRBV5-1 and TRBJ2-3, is KAGVTQTPRYLIKTRGQQVTLSCSPISGHRSVSWYQQTPGQGLQFLFEYFSETQRNKGNFPGRFSGRQFSNSRSEMNVSTLELGDSALYLCASRFESDTQYFGPGTRLTVL.

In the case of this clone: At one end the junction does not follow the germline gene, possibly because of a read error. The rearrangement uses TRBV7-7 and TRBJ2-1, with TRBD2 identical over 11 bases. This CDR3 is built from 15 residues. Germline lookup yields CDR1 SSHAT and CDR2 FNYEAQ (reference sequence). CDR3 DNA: TGTGCTAGCAGCTTACTAGCGGGAGCTCCCGGTGAGCAGTTCTTC. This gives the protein CASSLLAGAPGEQFF.

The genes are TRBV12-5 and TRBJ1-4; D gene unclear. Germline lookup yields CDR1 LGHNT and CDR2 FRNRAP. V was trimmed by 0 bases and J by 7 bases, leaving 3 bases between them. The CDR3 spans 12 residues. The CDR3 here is CASGLVREKLFF. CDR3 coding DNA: TGTGCTAGTGGTTTGGTTCGTGAAAAACTGTTTTTT.

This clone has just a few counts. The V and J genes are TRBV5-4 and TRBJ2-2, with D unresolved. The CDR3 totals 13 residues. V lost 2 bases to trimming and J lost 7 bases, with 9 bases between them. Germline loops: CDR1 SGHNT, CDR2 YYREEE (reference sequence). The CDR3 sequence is CASSLLVGGELFF. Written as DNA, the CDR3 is TGTGCCAGCAGCTTACTGGTCGGCGGGGAGCTGTTTTTT.

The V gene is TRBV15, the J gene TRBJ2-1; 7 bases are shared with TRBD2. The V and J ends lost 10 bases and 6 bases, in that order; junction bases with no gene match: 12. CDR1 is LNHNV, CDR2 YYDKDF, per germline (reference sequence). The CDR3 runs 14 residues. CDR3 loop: CAIPLARNVNEQFF. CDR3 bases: TGTGCCATCCCACTAGCGCGGAATGTCAATGAGCAGTTCTTC.

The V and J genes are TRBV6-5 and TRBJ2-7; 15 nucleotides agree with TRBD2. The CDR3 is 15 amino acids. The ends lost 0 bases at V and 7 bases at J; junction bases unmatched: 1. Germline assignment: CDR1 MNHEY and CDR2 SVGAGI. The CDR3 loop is CASSYSGLAGGEQYF. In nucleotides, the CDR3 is TGTGCCAGCAGTTACTCGGGACTAGCGGGAGGTGAGCAGTACTTC.

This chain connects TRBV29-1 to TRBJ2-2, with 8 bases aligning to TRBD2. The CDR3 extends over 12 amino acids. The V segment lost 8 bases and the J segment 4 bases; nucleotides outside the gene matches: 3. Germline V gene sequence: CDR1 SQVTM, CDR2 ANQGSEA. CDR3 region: CSSRGGTGELFF. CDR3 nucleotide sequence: TGCAGCAGCCGGGGGGGCACCGGGGAGCTGTTTTTT.

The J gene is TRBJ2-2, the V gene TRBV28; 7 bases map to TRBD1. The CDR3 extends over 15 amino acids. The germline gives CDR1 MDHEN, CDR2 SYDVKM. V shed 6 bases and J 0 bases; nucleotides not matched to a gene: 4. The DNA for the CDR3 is TGTGCCAGCAGCCACGGACAGGCGAACACCGGGGAGCTGTTTTTT. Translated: CASSHGQANTGELFF. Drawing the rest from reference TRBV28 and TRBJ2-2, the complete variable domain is DVKVTQSSRYLVKRTGEKVFLECVQDMDHENMFWYRQDPGLGLRLIYFSYDVKMKEKGDIPEGYSVSREKKERFSLILESASTNQTSMYLCASSHGQANTGELFFGEGSRLTVL.

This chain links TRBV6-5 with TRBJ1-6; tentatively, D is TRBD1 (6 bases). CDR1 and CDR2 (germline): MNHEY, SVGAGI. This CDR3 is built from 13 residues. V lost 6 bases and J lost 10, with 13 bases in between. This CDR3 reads CASSRNRESPLHF. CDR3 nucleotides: TGTGCCAGCAGCCGGAACAGGGAGTCACCCCTCCACTTT.

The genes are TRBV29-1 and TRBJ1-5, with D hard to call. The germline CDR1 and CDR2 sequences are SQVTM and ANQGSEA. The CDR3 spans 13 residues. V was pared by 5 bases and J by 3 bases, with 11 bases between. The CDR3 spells CSVSGRDNQPQHF. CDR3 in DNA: TGCAGCGTTTCGGGAAGGGACAATCAGCCCCAGCATTTT.